This T cell receptor (beta chain) was obtained from a study of T cell responses to AZD1222 COVID-19 vaccine. The study's findings and limits: Donors in the cohort were predominantly white British and more often female, and clonal diversity was possibly underestimated. Repertoires were sampled only after the peak T cell response. Distributed over spike, vaccine-associated CD4 TCRs predominated at 160-218 and 743-854.

A note on this clone: What it recognizes is unknown.

Trimming cost V 0 bases and J 2 bases, with 11 bases left between them. The germline V gene encodes CDR1 MNHEY and CDR2 SVGEGT. The CDR3 spans 15 residues. Libraries were prepared by immunoSEQ multiplex PCR; TCRdb keeps only in-frame clonotypes and omits some of them. The repertoire holds roughly 190,000 clones, around 94% seen once, with approximately 4% in the top ten. V is TRBV6-2 or TRBV6-3 and J is TRBJ2-7; D is undetermined. This receptor was obtained from an adult who received the MenACWY meningococcal vaccine as a control. The sequencing used peripheral blood, collected 28 days after the second dose of the MenACWY control vaccine. The CDR3 DNA reads TGTGCCAGCAGTTACTCGAAAGGGTTCGCCTACGAGCAGTACTTC. As protein: CASSYSKGFAYEQYF.